The next 19 T cell receptor beta chains were all read from a single sample in a study of metastatic and nonmetastatic thyroid tumors. Using MiXCR, TCRdb re-called clones from the PCR reads. The profile shows around 5,000 clones, around 28% of them singletons. Patients were all untreated before their thyroid surgery. The sequencing sample was made of adjacent normal tissue. The source is a female donor with papillary thyroid cancer or a benign thyroid nodule (not recorded which). Some clones in this sample may be carry-over from other donors' samples.

As DNA, the CDR3 is TGTGCCAGCAGCCCCGAAGGGACTAGCGGGAGCTACGAGCAGTACTTC. Its protein product is CASSPEGTSGSYEQYF. The chain recombines TRBV13 with TRBJ2-7; 14 bases align to TRBD2. CDR3 size: 16 residues. J gave up 3 bases and V 5 bases, and 6 bases lay outside the gene matches. Germline values: CDR1 PRHDT, CDR2 FYEKMQ (reference sequence).

This clone came up many times. CDR3 residues: CASRGPSSTEAFF. The CDR3 nucleotides are TGTGCCAGCAGGGGTCCGTCGAGTACTGAAGCTTTCTTT. The chain carries TRBV7-9 and TRBJ1-1; D not certain. V dropped 6 bases and J dropped 5 bases, with 13 bases sitting between them. This CDR3 is 13 amino acids long. Germline CDR1 and CDR2: SEHNR and FQNEAQ (reference sequence). The full variable domain, with the rest looked up from reference TRBV7-9 and TRBJ1-1, is DTGVSQNPRHKITKRGQNVTFRCDPISEHNRLYWYRQTLGQGPEFLTYFQNEAQLEKSRLLSDRFSAERPKGSFSTLEIQRTEQGDSAMYLCASRGPSSTEAFFGQGTRLTVV.

V and J are TRBV12-3 or TRBV12-4 and TRBJ1-2; D gene ambiguous. The CDR3 is made up of 15 amino acids. V lost 5 bases, J lost 4 bases, and 17 bases lay in between. CDR3 loop: CASSRCRLLCYGYTF. The DNA for the CDR3 is TGTGCCAGCAGTCGGTGTAGGCTCCTTTGCTATGGCTACACCTTC.

This clone is judged medium-sized. The chain combines TRBV30 with TRBJ1-2, with TRBD1 matching over 10 bases. Germline V gene data show CDR1 as GTSNPN and CDR2 as SVGIG (reference sequence). The CDR3 is 14 amino acids. With V trimmed by 5 bases and J by 8 bases, 11 bases remained unmatched. This chain's CDR3 is CAWLRDRGRGGYTF. As DNA, the CDR3 is TGTGCCTGGCTCCGGGACAGGGGCCGGGGCGGCTACACCTTC.

J is TRBJ2-1 and V is TRBV20-1; unclear D gene. The CDR3 is 11 amino acids. Trimming removed 7 bases from V and 7 bases from J, with 11 bases in between. Germline CDR1 is DFQATT and CDR2 is SNEGSKA (reference sequence). In DNA, the CDR3 is TGCAGTGAACAAGGTGGGAATGAGCAGTTCTTC. It is translated as CSEQGGNEQFF.

This sequence joins TRBV20-1 and TRBJ2-7; D is undetermined. Trimming stripped 5 bases from V and 6 bases from J, with 8 bases between. This CDR3 spans 10 amino acids. In germline, CDR1 is DFQATT, CDR2 SNEGSKA (reference sequence). In DNA form, the CDR3 reads TGCAGTGCTGGCCGGCGCGAGCAGTACTTC. Its protein is CSAGRREQYF.

This clone was picked up a small number of times. The rearrangement uses TRBV27 and TRBJ1-2; D is unclear. The CDR3 loop spans 13 amino acids. Germline-derived CDR1 and CDR2 are MNHEY and SMNVEV (reference sequence). Trimming stripped 0 bases from V and 3 bases from J, with 5 bases between. In nucleotides, the CDR3 is TGTGCCAGCAGTTTATCAGGAGACTATGGCTACACCTTC. Translating gives CASSLSGDYGYTF.

By proportion, this clone is medium-sized (0.01 to 0.1%). The chain joins TRBV2 to TRBJ1-1; D gene unclear. The CDR3 is 12 amino acids. Germline CDR1 reads SNHLY; CDR2 reads FYNNEI. Trimming cost V 6 bases and J 7 bases, with 12 bases left between them. DNA of the CDR3: TGTGCCAGCAGGGAACGGGGAGTTGAAGCTTTCTTT. It encodes CASRERGVEAFF. The variable domain in full, completed from reference TRBV2 and TRBJ1-1, reads EPEVTQTPSHQVTQMGQEVILRCVPISNHLYFYWYRQILGQKVEFLVSFYNNEISEKSEIFDDQFSVERPDGSNFTLKIRSTKLEDSAMYFCASRERGVEAFFGQGTRLTVV.

The chain recombines TRBV20-1 with TRBJ2-1; no clear D gene. This CDR3 has 15 amino acids. V dropped 0 bases and J dropped 5 bases, with 14 bases sitting between them. From germline, CDR1 is DFQATT and CDR2 SNEGSKA (reference sequence). The CDR3 nucleotides read TGCAGTGCTAGAGATCTTGTTAGAACGAACAATGAGCAGTTCTTC. Translated, it gives CSARDLVRTNNEQFF.

This clone has a handful of counts. The chain uses TRBV27 and TRBJ2-6; 9 positions agree with TRBD1. V lost 6 bases, J lost 4 bases, and 4 bases stayed unmatched. The germline CDR1 and CDR2 sequences are MNHEY and SMNVEV (reference sequence). This CDR3 has 15 residues. The DNA of the CDR3 is TGTGCCAGCAGGGTACAGGGGGCCGGGGCCAACGTCCTGACTTTC. Translated, it gives CASRVQGAGANVLTF.

This clone was found once. Here the CDR3 DNA reads TGTGCCAGCTCACCACGGAGAGGGGACGGCGAAAATCTCTTTTTT. Encoded protein: CASSPRRGDGENLFF. The chain has TRBV18 and TRBJ1-4, with a possible D match to TRBD1 (5 bases). The germline V and J ends were trimmed by 1 base and 17 bases, with 23 bases remaining between them. The CDR3 covers 15 residues. Germline loops: CDR1 KGHSH, CDR2 LQKENI.

This clone was seen only a few times. An end of the junction does not agree with germline; a read error may underlie this. The V and J genes are TRBV6-2 or TRBV6-3 and TRBJ2-7; D is undetermined. Per germline, CDR1 MNHEY and CDR2 SVGEGT. The CDR3 is made up of 13 amino acids. CDR3 DNA sequence: TGTGCCAGCAGCTACTCGATAGACCTCGAGCAGTACTTC. It yields the protein CASSYSIDLEQYF.

The rearrangement joins TRBV20-1 to TRBJ2-1; 7 bases align to TRBD1. This CDR3 spans 12 amino acids. Per the germline V gene, CDR1 is DFQATT and CDR2 is SNEGSKA (reference sequence). The V segment lost 6 bases and the J segment 4 bases; nucleotides outside the gene matches: 3. DNA of the CDR3: TGCAGTGCCTTGGACAGGTACAATGAGCAGTTCTTC. This gives the protein CSALDRYNEQFF.

This clone is termed medium-sized. For the CDR3, the DNA is TGTGCCAGCAGTTTATGGGCCTCCTATAATTCACCCCTCCACTTT. This sequence encodes CASSLWASYNSPLHF. This sequence joins TRBV27 and TRBJ1-6; D is unclear. CDR3 length equals 15 residues. Between the trimmed V and J ends, which lost 1 base and 0 bases, there was a span of 4 bases. The germline gives CDR1 MNHEY, CDR2 SMNVEV (reference sequence).

The CDR3 here is CASSEIRDGNWDEQYF. CDR3 coding DNA: TGTGCCAGCAGTGAAATCCGGGACGGAAACTGGGACGAGCAGTACTTC. The V gene is TRBV6-1, the J gene TRBJ2-7; D could derive from TRBD1 or TRBD2 (5 bases each). The germline CDR1 and CDR2 sequences are MNHNS and SASEGT. V dropped 2 bases and J dropped 5 bases, with 19 bases sitting between them. This CDR3 is 16 amino acids long.

In its sample, this clone was seen a few times. V and J are TRBV2 and TRBJ1-1, with D maybe TRBD1 (5 bases). The CDR3 totals 13 residues. The germline V gene encodes CDR1 SNHLY and CDR2 FYNNEI. V was cut by 7 bases and J by 6 bases, with 15 bases left in between. In DNA, the CDR3 is TGTGCCAGCACCCTCGGGACTGATTCTGAAGCTTTCTTT. This gives the protein CASTLGTDSEAFF.

This chain links TRBV13 with TRBJ1-2, with D unclear. V lost 0 bases to trimming and J lost 5 bases, with 13 bases between them. From germline, CDR1 is PRHDT and CDR2 FYEKMQ (reference sequence). The length of the CDR3 is 15 residues. DNA of the CDR3: TGTGCCAGCAGCTTAGGGGTAACCGGAGGGTATGGCTACACCTTC. Its translation: CASSLGVTGGYGYTF.

This clone was observed at least ten times. J is TRBJ2-7 and V is TRBV9, with a possible D match to TRBD1 (5 bases). Germline CDR1 SGDLS, CDR2 YYNGEE. Deletions cut 0 bases from V and 6 bases from J, with 13 bases between. This CDR3 comprises 14 residues. CDR3 region: CASSVASGPAEQYF. DNA of the CDR3: TGTGCCAGCAGCGTAGCTTCAGGGCCGGCCGAGCAGTACTTC.

This clone has just a few counts. The chain combines TRBV6-1 with TRBJ2-2, with D possibly matching TRBD2 (5 bases). Germline assignment: CDR1 MNHNS and CDR2 SASEGT. Trimming removed 7 bases at V and 2 bases at J, with 11 bases between. CDR3 length: 14 residues. The CDR3 protein is CASTLGGNTGELFF. The CDR3 DNA follows: TGTGCCAGCACCTTAGGAGGCAACACCGGGGAGCTGTTTTTT.